A selection of T cell receptor beta chains follows, all from one sample in a study of shared clonotypes between healthy human individuals. Profiling relied on immunoSEQ multiplex PCR, and the TCRdb table lists in-frame clones only, not all of them. The data contain about 2 million clones, around 96% of them singletons. What was sequenced was naive CD8+ T cells sorted from blood. All receptors derive from a young man in good health. CDR3s include the opening cysteine and the closing phenylalanine or tryptophan. Fields, in order: clone size, V gene, D gene, J gene, CDR3 DNA, CDR3 protein. D genes are given only for firm matches. Expanded clones are given a class, and other clones once, few, many or no size at all.

abundance: NA
v_gene: TRBV29-1
d_gene: NA
j_gene: TRBJ1-1
CDR3nt: TGCAGCGTTCCCCCTGGGAACACTGAAGCTTTCTTT
CDR3aa: CSVPPGNTEAFF

abundance: NA
v_gene: TRBV6-1
d_gene: NA
j_gene: TRBJ2-1
CDR3nt: TGTGCCAGCAGTGAAGTTCGGGGACTGGGTGAGCAGTTCTTC
CDR3aa: CASSEVRGLGEQFF

abundance: NA
v_gene: TRBV27
d_gene: NA
j_gene: TRBJ1-5
CDR3nt: TGTGCCAGCAGTTTCGTGAATCAGCCCCAGCATTTT
CDR3aa: CASSFVNQPQHF

abundance: NA
v_gene: TRBV5-6
d_gene: NA
j_gene: TRBJ1-1
CDR3nt: TGTGCCAGCAGCTTGCTTAGGACAGTGAACACTGAAGCTTTCTTT
CDR3aa: CASSLLRTVNTEAFF

abundance: once
v_gene: TRBV19
d_gene: TRBD1
j_gene: TRBJ2-7
CDR3nt: TGTGCCAGGACAGGGGTTCGGCGTGGCGAGCAGTACTTC
CDR3aa: CARTGVRRGEQYF

abundance: NA
v_gene: TRBV11-3
d_gene: NA
j_gene: TRBJ2-7
CDR3nt: TGTGCCAGCAGCCTTGGGGGGCTCTCCTACGAGCAGTACTTC
CDR3aa: CASSLGGLSYEQYF

abundance: NA
v_gene: TRBV7-9
d_gene: NA
j_gene: TRBJ2-7
CDR3nt: TGTGCCAGCAGCTTAAGTGAATCTTACGAGCAGTACTTC
CDR3aa: CASSLSESYEQYF

abundance: NA
v_gene: TRBV28
d_gene: NA
j_gene: TRBJ1-5
CDR3nt: TGTGCCACCAACACTAACAATCAGCCCCAGCATTTT
CDR3aa: CATNTNNQPQHF

abundance: NA
v_gene: TRBV27
d_gene: NA
j_gene: TRBJ2-5
CDR3nt: TGTGCCAGCAGTTTAACCGACAGCAAAGAGACCCAGTACTTC
CDR3aa: CASSLTDSKETQYF

abundance: NA
v_gene: TRBV4-3
d_gene: TRBD2
j_gene: TRBJ2-2
CDR3nt: TGCGCCAGCAGCCAAGATCACGGGGGGACCGGGGAGCTGTTTTTT
CDR3aa: CASSQDHGGTGELFF

abundance: once
v_gene: TRBV6-1
d_gene: NA
j_gene: TRBJ2-7
CDR3nt: TGTGCCAGCAGAGGACAGCTGACGGACTACGAGCAGTACTTC
CDR3aa: CASRGQLTDYEQYF

abundance: NA
v_gene: TRBV2
d_gene: TRBD1
j_gene: TRBJ1-4
CDR3nt: TGTGCCAGACCAGAACGGGTCGCAGGGACAGGGGCAACTAATGAAAAACTGTTTTTT
CDR3aa: CARPERVAGTGATNEKLFF

abundance: NA
v_gene: TRBV29-1
d_gene: NA
j_gene: TRBJ1-2
CDR3nt: TGCAGCGTTGTAAGGCCGCCCGATGGCTACACCTTC
CDR3aa: CSVVRPPDGYTF

abundance: NA
v_gene: TRBV19
d_gene: TRBD1
j_gene: TRBJ2-7
CDR3nt: TGTGCCAGTAGTCCAGGACAGGGTGACTACGAGCAGTACTTC
CDR3aa: CASSPGQGDYEQYF

abundance: NA
v_gene: TRBV5-6
d_gene: NA
j_gene: TRBJ2-7
CDR3nt: TGTGCCAGCAGCTTGGCGGACATTTACGAGCAGTACTTC
CDR3aa: CASSLADIYEQYF

abundance: NA
v_gene: TRBV27
d_gene: TRBD2
j_gene: TRBJ2-3
CDR3nt: TGTGCCAGCAGTTTAACTGCTAGCGGGATGGGGGCGGATACGCAGTATTTT
CDR3aa: CASSLTASGMGADTQYF

abundance: NA
v_gene: TRBV15
d_gene: NA
j_gene: TRBJ1-2
CDR3nt: TGTGCCACCAGCAGAGATGGTCCGGCAAACTATGGCTACACCTTC
CDR3aa: CATSRDGPANYGYTF

abundance: NA
v_gene: TRBV14
d_gene: TRBD1
j_gene: TRBJ2-7
CDR3nt: TGTGCCAGCAGCCTACAGGGGATCGATTACGAGCAGTACTTC
CDR3aa: CASSLQGIDYEQYF

abundance: NA
v_gene: TRBV7-9
d_gene: NA
j_gene: TRBJ2-4
CDR3nt: TGTGCCAGCAGCTCGGATGTAGGCGTTGACATTCAGTACTTC
CDR3aa: CASSSDVGVDIQYF

abundance: NA
v_gene: TRBV5-1
d_gene: NA
j_gene: TRBJ1-1
CDR3nt: TGCGCCAGCAGCTTAACCTTGGGGACTGAAGCTTTCTTT
CDR3aa: CASSLTLGTEAFF

abundance: NA
v_gene: TRBV7-3
d_gene: TRBD1
j_gene: TRBJ1-6
CDR3nt: TGTGCCAGCAGCCCGACAGGGGGCAACTCACCCCTCCACTTT
CDR3aa: CASSPTGGNSPLHF

abundance: NA
v_gene: TRBV30
d_gene: TRBD2
j_gene: TRBJ2-3
CDR3nt: TGTGCCTGGAGTCAAGCGGGGACCACAGATACGCAGTATTTT
CDR3aa: CAWSQAGTTDTQYF

abundance: NA
v_gene: TRBV30
d_gene: NA
j_gene: TRBJ2-7
CDR3nt: TGTGCCTGGAGTTGGCCCTACCTCTACGAGCAGTACTTC
CDR3aa: CAWSWPYLYEQYF

abundance: NA
v_gene: TRBV5-1
d_gene: TRBD1
j_gene: TRBJ1-1
CDR3nt: TGCGCCAGCAGCGCCCGGGACAGGGGGAACACTGAAGCTTTCTTT
CDR3aa: CASSARDRGNTEAFF

abundance: once
v_gene: TRBV11-3
d_gene: TRBD2
j_gene: TRBJ2-1
CDR3nt: TGTGCCAGCAGCTCTTTCAGCGGGAGGGACTACAATGAGCAGTTCTTC
CDR3aa: CASSSFSGRDYNEQFF

abundance: NA
v_gene: TRBV7-9
d_gene: TRBD2
j_gene: TRBJ2-3
CDR3nt: TGTGCCAGCAGACTATTACTAGCGGGAGGACGCACAGATACGCAGTATTTT
CDR3aa: CASRLLLAGGRTDTQYF

abundance: NA
v_gene: TRBV29-1
d_gene: NA
j_gene: TRBJ2-7
CDR3nt: TGCAGCGTTGAAGATGTAACCGAACAGTACTTC
CDR3aa: CSVEDVTEQYF

abundance: few
v_gene: TRBV10-3
d_gene: NA
j_gene: TRBJ2-7
CDR3nt: TGTGCCATCAGTGACCCCTACGAGCAGTACTTC
CDR3aa: CAISDPYEQYF

abundance: once
v_gene: TRBV28
d_gene: NA
j_gene: TRBJ2-1
CDR3nt: TGTGCCAGCAGTTTATGGGGCAGCCGATCCAATGAGCAGTTCTTC
CDR3aa: CASSLWGSRSNEQFF

abundance: NA
v_gene: TRBV7-9
d_gene: NA
j_gene: TRBJ2-3
CDR3nt: TGTGCCAGCAGCATGAGCCCTGATACGCAGTATTTT
CDR3aa: CASSMSPDTQYF

abundance: NA
v_gene: TRBV7-9
d_gene: TRBD2
j_gene: TRBJ2-7
CDR3nt: TGTGCCAGCAGCTCGGGACTAGCGGGAAGCGAGCAGTACTTC
CDR3aa: CASSSGLAGSEQYF

abundance: once
v_gene: TRBV5-4
d_gene: NA
j_gene: TRBJ1-2
CDR3nt: TGTGCCAGCAGCGGGTTGTCGGGCTACACCTTC
CDR3aa: CASSGLSGYTF

abundance: NA
v_gene: TRBV7-2
d_gene: TRBD2
j_gene: TRBJ2-1
CDR3nt: TGTGCCAGCAGCTTTTCCCTAGCGGGAATGTGGAGCTCCTACAATGAGCAGTTCTTC
CDR3aa: CASSFSLAGMWSSYNEQFF

abundance: NA
v_gene: TRBV11-2
d_gene: NA
j_gene: TRBJ2-3
CDR3nt: TGTGCCAGCAGCTTAGTGGCAGCTAGCACAGATACGCAGTATTTT
CDR3aa: CASSLVAASTDTQYF

abundance: NA
v_gene: TRBV6-5
d_gene: NA
j_gene: TRBJ1-2
CDR3nt: TGTGCCAGCAGTTACTCAGGAGATTATGGCTACACCTTC
CDR3aa: CASSYSGDYGYTF

abundance: NA
v_gene: TRBV6-6
d_gene: NA
j_gene: TRBJ2-1
CDR3nt: TGTGCCAGCAGTCTGCAGGATGAGCAGTTCTTC
CDR3aa: CASSLQDEQFF

abundance: NA
v_gene: TRBV5-6
d_gene: TRBD2
j_gene: TRBJ2-2
CDR3nt: TGTGCCAGCAGCTTCAGCGGGAGTACCGGGGAGCTGTTTTTT
CDR3aa: CASSFSGSTGELFF

abundance: NA
v_gene: TRBV2
d_gene: TRBD2
j_gene: TRBJ2-7
CDR3nt: TGTGCCACCCTAGCGGGGGGGCCGTCCTACGAGCAGTACTTC
CDR3aa: CATLAGGPSYEQYF

abundance: NA
v_gene: TRBV25-1
d_gene: NA
j_gene: TRBJ2-7
CDR3nt: TGTGCCAGCAGTGAATCCCCCCACGAGCAGTACTTC
CDR3aa: CASSESPHEQYF

abundance: NA
v_gene: TRBV13
d_gene: NA
j_gene: TRBJ2-1
CDR3nt: TGTGCCAGCAGCTCAGGACTGAACTCCTACAATGAGCAGTTCTTC
CDR3aa: CASSSGLNSYNEQFF

abundance: NA
v_gene: TRBV29-1
d_gene: NA
j_gene: TRBJ2-2
CDR3nt: TGCAGCGTTGGAGGGCGGAACACCGGGGAGCTGTTTTTT
CDR3aa: CSVGGRNTGELFF

abundance: NA
v_gene: TRBV2
d_gene: NA
j_gene: TRBJ1-2
CDR3nt: TGTGCCAGCAGTGAAGTTAGCGGGGGGAGGAACTATGGCTACACCTTC
CDR3aa: CASSEVSGGRNYGYTF

abundance: NA
v_gene: TRBV9
d_gene: NA
j_gene: TRBJ2-7
CDR3nt: TGTGCCAGCAGCGTCACACCGGGCCTCGTATACGAGCAGTACTTC
CDR3aa: CASSVTPGLVYEQYF

abundance: NA
v_gene: TRBV6-5
d_gene: NA
j_gene: TRBJ1-6
CDR3nt: TGTGCCAGCAGTGCCCCGGGTTATAATTCACCCCTCCACTTT
CDR3aa: CASSAPGYNSPLHF

abundance: NA
v_gene: TRBV7-6
d_gene: NA
j_gene: TRBJ1-1
CDR3nt: TGTGCCAGCAGCTCCGACCCCCCGGGCACTGAAGCTTTCTTT
CDR3aa: CASSSDPPGTEAFF

abundance: NA
v_gene: TRBV4-3
d_gene: TRBD2
j_gene: TRBJ2-1
CDR3nt: TGCGCCAGCAGCCCGGAGGGACTAGCGGGCAATGAGCAGTTCTTC
CDR3aa: CASSPEGLAGNEQFF

abundance: NA
v_gene: TRBV7-9
d_gene: NA
j_gene: TRBJ2-3
CDR3nt: TGTGCCAGCAGCTTTTTATCTGGAGATACGCAGTATTTT
CDR3aa: CASSFLSGDTQYF

abundance: NA
v_gene: TRBV27
d_gene: TRBD2
j_gene: TRBJ2-3
CDR3nt: TGTGCCAGCAGTTTACAACTAGCGGGGACCTCAACAGATACGCAGTATTTT
CDR3aa: CASSLQLAGTSTDTQYF

abundance: NA
v_gene: TRBV27
d_gene: TRBD1
j_gene: TRBJ2-7
CDR3nt: TGTGCCAGCAGTCCCGGGACAGCCTCCTACGAGCAGTACTTC
CDR3aa: CASSPGTASYEQYF

abundance: NA
v_gene: TRBV5-6
d_gene: NA
j_gene: TRBJ1-2
CDR3nt: TGTGCCAGCAGCCCTTATGACGGGAACTATGGCTACACCTTC
CDR3aa: CASSPYDGNYGYTF

abundance: NA
v_gene: TRBV7-2
d_gene: TRBD2
j_gene: TRBJ2-7
CDR3nt: TGTGCCAGCAGCTTAAAAGTCACTAGCGGGAGCCACTACGAGCAGTACTTC
CDR3aa: CASSLKVTSGSHYEQYF

abundance: NA
v_gene: TRBV5-6
d_gene: NA
j_gene: TRBJ1-1
CDR3nt: TGTGCCAGCAGCGACGCACGGGGGGCAGCTGAAGCTTTCTTT
CDR3aa: CASSDARGAAEAFF

abundance: NA
v_gene: TRBV11-2
d_gene: TRBD2
j_gene: TRBJ2-1
CDR3nt: TGTGCCAGCAGCTACTATAGCGGGAGCTACAATGAGCAGTTCTTC
CDR3aa: CASSYYSGSYNEQFF

abundance: NA
v_gene: TRBV6-5
d_gene: NA
j_gene: TRBJ1-2
CDR3nt: TGTGCCAGCACGACCATGGGTGGCTACACCTTC
CDR3aa: CASTTMGGYTF

abundance: NA
v_gene: TRBV5-1
d_gene: TRBD2
j_gene: TRBJ2-7
CDR3nt: TGCGCCAGCAGCCTGACGGGACTAGCGGGAGGACACTCTTACGAGCAGTACTTC
CDR3aa: CASSLTGLAGGHSYEQYF